Listed below are T cell receptor beta chains from one sample, sequenced in a study of cytomegalovirus exposure and HLA in healthy donors. Assay used: immunoSEQ multiplex PCR; TCRdb lists only in-frame clones, some missing. Of 65,000 to 85,000 clones listed, about four fifths are singletons. The sequencing sample was made of PBMCs. The receptors derive from a woman aged 45 to 65 in good health and CMV-seronegative. CDR3s include the opening cysteine and the closing phenylalanine or tryptophan. The D gene is left open where the match is weak. Clone size is not always given. Where it is, it says once, few, many or a class for expanded clones.

TRBJ1-2 TRBV12-5 NA NA TGTGCTAGTGGTTTGGTAGGGGCAGGGGAGATTAGGTATGGCTACACCTTC CASGLVGAGEIRYGYTF
TRBJ1-4 TRBV10-1 NA NA TGCGCCAGCAGCCAAGGACAGCCAAAGGTCCCACCCATGGATGGTGAAAAACTGTTTTTT CASSQGQPKVPPMDGEKLFF
TRBJ1-1 TRBV4-1 NA NA TGCGCCAGCAGCCAAGCAGGGAACACTGAAGCTTTCTTT CASSQAGNTEAFF
TRBJ2-5 TRBV14 NA NA TGTGCCAGCAGCCAAGGAGGGGGTGCCCAGTACTTC CASSQGGGAQYF
TRBJ2-3 TRBV7-9 NA TRBD2 TGTGCCAGCAGCTTACTGGCGGGAGACCCCACAGATACGCAGTATTTT CASSLLAGDPTDTQYF
TRBJ1-2 TRBV5-1 NA NA TGCGCCAGCAGCTTGGTGCAGGGGCCAGCAAGGGGCTACACCTTC CASSLVQGPARGYTF
TRBJ2-7 TRBV15 NA NA TGTGCCACCAGCACCCGGGACACACTAAGGACGCAGTACTTC CATSTRDTLRTQYF
TRBJ2-1 TRBV28 NA TRBD1 TGTGCCAGCAGTTTTTTGGACAGGGGGCCCGCTCAGTTCTTC CASSFLDRGPAQFF
TRBJ1-1 TRBV7-2 NA NA TGTGCCAGCAGCTCCCGGAGAAACTTGTTGGGGAACACTGAAGCTTTCTTT CASSSRRNLLGNTEAFF
TRBJ1-5 TRBV19 NA TRBD1 TGTGCCAGTAGTATAGATGACAGGGGGTCCGGTCAGCCCCAGCATTTT CASSIDDRGSGQPQHF
TRBJ2-1 TRBV5-1 NA TRBD1 TGCGCCAGCAGCTTGTGGGACAGGGGCTCAAATGAGCAGTTCTTC CASSLWDRGSNEQFF
TRBJ1-5 TRBV28 NA NA TGTGCCAGCAGAGCGATGCCGACCATGACAGCATGGGAACAGCCCCAGCATTTT CASRAMPTMTAWEQPQHF
TRBJ1-1 TRBV2 NA TRBD1 TGTGCCAGCAGCGTACGACAGGGGGCGGGCACTGAAGCTTTCTTT CASSVRQGAGTEAFF
TRBJ1-6 TRBV19 NA TRBD1 TGTGCCAGTAGTGCAAGGGACAGGGAATTTACTTCACCCCTCCACTTT CASSARDREFTSPLHF
TRBJ2-2 TRBV28 NA TRBD2 TGTGCCAGCAGCTCAGTCGCGGGAGAGGCCGGGGAGCTGTTTTTT CASSSVAGEAGELFF
TRBJ2-7 TRBV19 NA NA TGTGCCAGTAGGGACCCGGGGGAAAGCTCCTACGAGCAGTACTTC CASRDPGESSYEQYF
TRBJ2-7 TRBV9 NA TRBD1 TGTGCCAGCAGCGACAGGGGTGGCAAGCAGTACTTC CASSDRGGKQYF
TRBJ1-2 TRBV28 NA NA TGTGCCAGCAGTTTAACCTCTAGGGGCTACACCTTC CASSLTSRGYTF
TRBJ2-2 TRBV19 NA NA TGTGCCAGTAATCCGCCAGGGCCGAACACCGGGGAGCTGTTTTTT CASNPPGPNTGELFF
TRBJ1-4 TRBV5-1 NA NA TGCGCCAGCAGCTTCAGCGCAACTAATGAAAAACTGTTTTTT CASSFSATNEKLFF
TRBJ2-7 TRBV7-9 NA TRBD1 TGTGCCAGCAGCTTCACAGGGGAGTCCTACGAGCAGTACTTC CASSFTGESYEQYF
TRBJ2-7 TRBV6-1 NA NA TGTGCCAGCAGTGATCTTTCGAGCAGGGAGTACTTC CASSDLSSREYF
TRBJ1-1 TRBV19 NA NA TGTGCCAGTAGGGACAGCAACACTGAAGCTTTCTTT CASRDSNTEAFF
TRBJ2-3 TRBV9 NA NA TGTGCCAGCAGCGTAGAGGGCGGGAGCACAGATACGCAGTATTTT CASSVEGGSTDTQYF
TRBJ2-3 TRBV7-9 NA NA TGTGCCAGCAGCCCTTCGCGGGTCACTAGCACAGATACGCAGTATTTT CASSPSRVTSTDTQYF
TRBJ2-3 TRBV28 NA TRBD2 TGTGCCAGCAGTCCAATTAGCGGGAGGACAGATACGCAGTATTTT CASSPISGRTDTQYF
TRBJ1-1 TRBV7-2 once TRBD1 TGTGCCAGCAGCTCGGGACAGAAAAATGAAGCTTTCTTT CASSSGQKNEAFF
TRBJ1-5 TRBV4-1 NA NA TGCGCCAGCAGCCCGAATCCGGGAGGGTTTAATCAGCCCCAGCATTTT CASSPNPGGFNQPQHF
TRBJ1-3 TRBV7-9 NA NA TGTGCCAGCAGCCCCAGACAGGAGCACTCTGGAAACACCATATATTTT CASSPRQEHSGNTIYF
TRBJ1-6 TRBV27 few NA TGTGCCAGCAGTTTACATAGAGGGAGCTCCTATAATTCACCCCTCCACTTT CASSLHRGSSYNSPLHF
TRBJ2-7 TRBV10-3 NA TRBD2 TGTGCCACCGGGACTAGCAACCTGATCGAGCAGTACTTC CATGTSNLIEQYF
TRBJ1-2 TRBV10-3 NA TRBD1 TGTGCCATCAAACCTTGGGGGACAGGGGCCTATGGCTACACCTTC CAIKPWGTGAYGYTF
TRBJ2-7 TRBV7-6 NA TRBD2 TGTGCCAGCAGCCTCGGGACTAGCGGGAGGGCCGGGGTGACCTACGAGCAGTACTTC CASSLGTSGRAGVTYEQYF
TRBJ2-5 TRBV27 NA NA TGTGCCAGCAGTTTTGCGATTGACAGGACCCAGTACTTC CASSFAIDRTQYF
TRBJ2-2 TRBV6-1 NA TRBD2 TGTGCCAGCACGGGAGGACGGCACACCGGGGAGCTGTTTTTT CASTGGRHTGELFF
TRBJ1-4 TRBV5-1 NA TRBD1 TGCGCCAGCAGCTTGTTGGGGACAGGGAAAGAAAAACTGTTTTTT CASSLLGTGKEKLFF
TRBJ1-2 TRBV28 NA NA TGTGCCAGCAGTTTTGGCCGCTATGGCTACACCTTC CASSFGRYGYTF
TRBJ1-4 TRBV11-2 once NA TGTGCCAGCAGTTTTGTACCGGCAACTAATGAAAAACTGTTTTTT CASSFVPATNEKLFF
TRBJ2-6 TRBV5-1 NA TRBD1 TGCGCCAGCAGCTTTACAGGGGAGTCTGGGGCCAACGTCCTGACTTTC CASSFTGESGANVLTF
TRBJ2-3 TRBV4-1 NA TRBD2 TGCGCCAGCAGCCAAGATAAGGGACTAGCGGGAGGTAAGGGGAAGATAAATACGCAGTATTTT CASSQDKGLAGGKGKINTQYF
TRBJ2-3 TRBV13 NA NA TGTGCCAGCAGCGCGCAAGATACGCAGTATTTT CASSAQDTQYF
TRBJ1-2 TRBV25-1 once TRBD1 TGTGCCAGCAGTATACAGGGGGACTATGGCTACACCTTC CASSIQGDYGYTF
TRBJ1-1 TRBV2 NA NA TGTGCCAGCAGTGTCAGGAACACTGAAGCTTTCTTT CASSVRNTEAFF
TRBJ2-2 TRBV11-1 NA NA TGTGCCAGCAGAAGCATAAGTGTAACCGGGGAGCTGTTTTTT CASRSISVTGELFF
TRBJ2-5 TRBV5-5 NA NA TGTGCCAGCAGCTTGTTTTCGGAGAGAGAGACCCAGTACTTC CASSLFSERETQYF
TRBJ2-3 TRBV2 once TRBD2 TGTGCCAGCAGTGTAGTTCTAGCGGGCACAGATACGCAGTATTTT CASSVVLAGTDTQYF
TRBJ1-2 TRBV7-9 once NA TGTGCCAGCAGCTCGCCTGAGCTTGAGATCAACTATGGCTACACCTTC CASSSPELEINYGYTF
TRBJ2-3 TRBV27 NA NA TGTGCCAGCAGTTTATCTGCGGGGGCGGGGACAGATACGCAGTATTTT CASSLSAGAGTDTQYF
TRBJ2-7 TRBV7-8 NA TRBD1 TGTGCCAGCAGCCCCCGTGGCGCAGGGGGAAGTTACGAGCAGTACTTC CASSPRGAGGSYEQYF
TRBJ2-5 TRBV11-2 NA NA TGTGCCAGCAGCCAACAAGAGACCCAGTACTTC CASSQQETQYF
TRBJ2-3 TRBV7-2 NA NA TGTGCCAGCAGCTTAGTTCCTAGCCCGCCTACGCAGTATTTT CASSLVPSPPTQYF
TRBJ1-4 TRBV18 once TRBD1 TGTGCCAGCTCCCGGGGACAGAATGAAAAACTGTTTTTT CASSRGQNEKLFF
TRBJ1-6 TRBV18 once NA TGTGCCAGCTCACCGGCCTTAGGGGGGGGTAATTCACCCCTCCACTTT CASSPALGGGNSPLHF
TRBJ2-5 TRBV19 NA TRBD2 TGTGCCAGTAGTCAAGCGGGGAGAGAGACCCAGTACTTC CASSQAGRETQYF
TRBJ2-1 TRBV4-2 NA TRBD1 TGTGCCAGCAGCCAAGTCGGGGCGGGACAGGGGGCCTGGAGTTCCTACAATGAGCAGTTCTTC CASSQVGAGQGAWSSYNEQFF
TRBJ2-1 TRBV19 few NA TGTGCCAGTAGTATAGCCCTAAGGGGCTATAATGAGCAGTTCTTC CASSIALRGYNEQFF
TRBJ1-1 TRBV5-1 NA NA TGCGCCAGCAGCTTGGCTGGACAGAAGAACACTGAAGCTTTCTTT CASSLAGQKNTEAFF
TRBJ2-7 TRBV29-1 NA NA TGCAGCGTTGCGAGCGAGTTGAACGAGCAGTACTTC CSVASELNEQYF
TRBJ2-1 TRBV18 NA NA TGTGCCAGCTCACCAAACAGGGCCAATGAGCAGTTCTTC CASSPNRANEQFF